This entry lists 5 T cell receptor beta chains sequenced from one sample in a study of blood T cell repertoires in COVID-19. Using immunoSEQ multiplex PCR, the repertoire was profiled, and TCRdb retains in-frame clones only, with some absent. Of under 550,000 clones listed, about 87% are singletons. Sequenced: peripheral blood. The receptors were sampled from a man younger than 35 with COVID-19, enrolled during active disease.

The chain has TRBV4-2 and TRBJ2-7; 8 bases agree with TRBD2. CDR1 and CDR2 (germline): LGHNA, YNFKEQ. The V gene end was trimmed by 2 bases and the J gene end by 4 bases; junction bases not matched to a gene: 7. This CDR3 has 15 amino acids. The CDR3 DNA follows: TGTGCCAGCAGCCAACACTCGACTAGCGCATACGAGCAGTACTTC. Its protein product is CASSQHSTSAYEQYF.

The chain links TRBV3-1 (or the pseudogene TRBV3-2) to TRBJ1-2; D is undetermined. The CDR3 covers 14 residues. Germline CDR1 and CDR2: LGHDT and YNNKEL (reference sequence). V was pared by 1 base and J by 5 bases, with 11 bases between. Here the CDR3 DNA reads TGTGCCAGCAGCCAAGCGGAGGGCAGGTATGGCTACACCTTC. Its protein product is CASSQAEGRYGYTF.

The chain recombines TRBV6-5 with TRBJ1-5; TRBD1 might be the D (5 bases). V was clipped by 8 bases and J by 3 bases, with 17 bases between them. The CDR3 sequence is 15 residues long. Germline V gene sequence: CDR1 MNHEY, CDR2 SVGAGI. The CDR3 DNA reads TGTGCCAGCGGGCCCGCCGGAGGGGACAATCAGCCCCAGCATTTT. Encoded protein: CASGPAGGDNQPQHF.

The chain recombines TRBV7-2 with TRBJ2-7, with TRBD2 matching over 7 bases. With 2 bases clipped from V and 6 bases from J, the junction kept 4 bases outside the gene matches. This CDR3 spans 13 amino acids. Germline lookup yields CDR1 SGHTA and CDR2 FQGNSA. CDR3 sequence: CASSLFLAVEQYF. CDR3 nucleotides: TGTGCCAGCAGCTTATTCCTAGCGGTCGAGCAGTACTTC.

This chain connects TRBV7-8 to TRBJ2-1; 14 bases map to TRBD2. V lost 0 bases to trimming and J lost 4 bases; unmatched junction nucleotides: 8. The CDR3 has 19 residues. Germline V gene sequence: CDR1 SGHVS, CDR2 FQNEAQ. CDR3 in amino acids: CASSLAEGTSGRRYNEQFF. In DNA form, the CDR3 reads TGTGCCAGCAGCTTAGCGGAAGGGACTAGCGGGAGAAGGTACAATGAGCAGTTCTTC.